This T cell receptor beta chain emerged from a study of radiotherapy plus CTLA-4 blockade in lung cancer (dated by TCRdb to 2017 to 2018). The study in broad terms: Among enrolled patients, roughly 17% had an objective response and 30% to 35% reached disease control. General study outcomes and caveats: TCR clones derived from tumors expanded in peripheral blood after treatment with radiotherapy and ipilimumab. The strongest predictors of response were reported to be early dynamic shifts in blood T cell clones along with a rise in serum interferon-beta following radiation.

The CDR3 covers 13 residues, taking in both the cysteine and the phenylalanine. The kept DNA is CDR3 alone, 39 bases in frame from the first base. The germline V gene supplies CDR1 MDHEN and CDR2 SYDVKM. V is pared back by 8 bases and J by 5 bases, with 15 bases lying between the germline termini. On this clone: Its antigen remains unidentified. No qualities accompany the bases; no much larger clone lies one base away.

The study tested focal radiation therapy combined with CTLA-4 blockade (ipilimumab) in patients with chemo-refractory metastatic non-small-cell lung cancer. Receptor libraries were prepared by the immunoSEQ multiplex PCR assay. Held by TCRdb, this immuneACCESS table contains in-frame sequences only and omits some clones. Under half of the omission traces to an unresolved V gene where checked; the cause of the rest is unknown. This sample is represented by 50,000 to 70,000 clones; 77% of them were singletons. The biggest ten clones account for 3.5% to 4% of the sample. Sequenced here: peripheral blood, sampled from a patient treated with radiotherapy plus ipilimumab. The sequence came from a human donor with non-small cell lung cancer who had a partial response to radiotherapy plus ipilimumab. This chain joins TRBV28 to TRBJ2-5, with a weak D call of TRBD2 (6 bases match). CDR3 sequence: CASVLPGGETQYF. The DNA sequence follows: TGTGCCAGCGTGTTGCCCGGAGGGGAGACCCAGTACTTC.